This T cell receptor (beta chain) was documented in a study of T-cell reconstitution after alpha-beta-depleted transplantation in children. Notes on the study in general: A year post-transplant, T-cell counts and diversity derived mostly from newly produced T cells.

The trim removed 1 base at V and 2 bases at J, leaving 5 bases unmatched. Germline lookup yields CDR1 SGDLS and CDR2 YYNGEE. The CDR3 sequence is 17 residues long. This sample's TCRbeta library carried unique molecular identifier barcodes. TCRdb re-derived calls from the PCR reads in MiXCR, one entry per CDR3 protein. The table shows about 290,000 distinct CDR3 sequences, with nearly 8% occurring only once. This clonotype was counted between two and nine times. Its matching antigen is unknown. The sequence was collected from a female patient aged 2-9 years who had a stem cell transplant for Fanconi anemia, so the T cells may come from the graft donor. Sequencing was performed on peripheral blood, taken 360 days after TCRalphabeta/CD19-depleted stem cell transplant. The V gene is TRBV9, the J gene TRBJ2-3; 12 bases agree with TRBD2. The CDR3 DNA reads TGTGCCAGCAGCGTAACTAGCGGGAGGACACTCACAGATACGCAGTATTTT. This encodes CASSVTSGRTLTDTQYF.